Listed here are 28 T cell receptor beta chains from one sample, sequenced in a study of blood T cell repertoires in COVID-19. The repertoire was sequenced with immunoSEQ multiplex PCR; TCRdb's copy has only in-frame clones and lacks some. The sample comprises about 190,000 clones, 82% of which are singletons, and approximately 8.1% rests with the top ten. Sequenced input: peripheral blood. Every receptor here comes from a woman aged 60-75 years with COVID-19, enrolled during active disease.

V usage is TRBV9 and J usage is TRBJ2-1; 7 bases line up with TRBD1. The V and J ends lost 3 bases and 1 base, in that order; junction bases with no gene match: 7. The CDR3 has 16 amino acids. Germline loops: CDR1 SGDLS, CDR2 YYNGEE. In DNA form, the CDR3 reads TGTGCCAGCAGCGCCCTTTCAGGGGGTTCCTACAATGAGCAGTTCTTC. The encoded protein is CASSALSGGSYNEQFF.

This chain links TRBV27 with TRBJ2-2; D possibly corresponds to TRBD2 (6 bases). Germline assignment: CDR1 MNHEY and CDR2 SMNVEV (reference sequence). Trimming took off 0 bases at V and 0 bases at J, with 8 bases between the two ends. This CDR3 comprises 16 residues. The CDR3 region has the DNA TGTGCCAGCAGTTTATCGGGGGGAACGAACACCGGGGAGCTGTTTTTT. Protein: CASSLSGGTNTGELFF.

V usage is TRBV11-2 and J usage is TRBJ2-3; perhaps TRBD2 as D (7 bases). V lost 6 bases to trimming and J lost 4 bases, with 11 bases between them. Germline-derived CDR1 and CDR2 are SGHAT and FQNNGV. The CDR3 covers 13 residues. CDR3 region: CASRGGQSDTQYF. The DNA of the CDR3 is TGTGCCAGCAGGGGGGGGCAGTCAGATACGCAGTATTTT.

This chain connects TRBV19 to TRBJ1-2; D unresolved. The V gene's germline CDR1 is LNHDA and CDR2 SQIVND (reference sequence). The CDR3 runs 14 residues. Trimming stripped 7 bases from V and 5 bases from J, with 17 bases between. The CDR3 DNA sequence: TGTGCCAGTACCCCTTCGCGGGCTTCGTATGGCTACACCTTC. Translating it yields CASTPSRASYGYTF.

This clone was detected only once. This chain connects TRBV9 to TRBJ2-2; 10 bases are shared with TRBD2. The CDR3 extends over 17 amino acids. V gave up 3 bases and J gave up 0 bases; unmatched junction bases: 5. CDR1 is SGDLS, CDR2 YYNGEE, per germline. The CDR3 region has the DNA TGTGCCAGCAGCGCCGGGACTAGCGTTGCGAACACCGGGGAGCTGTTTTTT. Amino acid sequence: CASSAGTSVANTGELFF.

The chain is built from TRBV4-1 and TRBJ2-1; 7 bases line up with TRBD2. The CDR3 loop spans 18 amino acids. CDR1 is MGHRA, CDR2 YSYEKL, per germline. The J segment lost 1 base and the V segment lost 0 bases, leaving 9 bases of the junction unmatched. CDR3 nucleotides: TGCGCCAGCAGCCAAGATCCGGGGGGTTGGGTTTCCTACAATGAGCAGTTCTTC. This encodes CASSQDPGGWVSYNEQFF.

V usage is TRBV4-1 and J usage is TRBJ2-2, with D uncertain. Trimming took 0 bases from V and 5 from J, leaving 13 bases between them. The V gene's germline CDR1 is MGHRA and CDR2 YSYEKL. This CDR3 comprises 16 residues. CDR3 bases: TGCGCCAGCAGCCAAGAACACAGCCTTTCAACCGGGGAGCTGTTTTTT. Translated, it gives CASSQEHSLSTGELFF.

This chain links TRBV21-1 with TRBJ1-4; the table gives TRBD1 as D, unverified against the DNA. TRBV21-1 is assigned pseudogene status. The CDR3 totals 12 residues. This CDR3 reads CASSLAGGKLFF. CDR3 in DNA: TGTGCCAGCAGCTTAGCAGGGGGGAAACTGTTTTTT.

The rearrangement links TRBV19 to TRBJ2-7, with a weak D call TRBD1 (5 bases). This CDR3 spans 11 amino acids. Germline values: CDR1 LNHDA, CDR2 SQIVND (reference sequence). V lost 4 bases and J 4 bases, leaving 5 bases between the germline ends. The CDR3 loop reads CASSKGYEQYF. The CDR3, as DNA: TGTGCCAGTAGTAAGGGGTACGAGCAGTACTTC.

The V call is TRBV5-4, the J call TRBJ1-6, with a tentative D call TRBD1 (5 bases). CDR1 is SGHNT, CDR2 YYREEE, per germline (reference sequence). This CDR3 spans 16 amino acids. Trimming cost V 1 base and J 2 bases, with 10 bases left between them. The CDR3 loop is CASSLWEGTYNSPLHF. The CDR3 DNA follows: TGTGCCAGCAGCTTGTGGGAGGGGACCTATAATTCACCCCTCCACTTT.

The V call is TRBV29-1, the J call TRBJ2-7, with TRBD1 identical over 10 bases. CDR1 SQVTM and CDR2 ANQGSEA come from the germline V gene. Losses at the gene ends were 4 bases for V and 2 bases for J; bases not matched to a gene: 2. CDR3 length: 13 residues. CDR3 residues: CSVAGTGAYEQYF. CDR3 in DNA: TGCAGCGTTGCGGGGACAGGGGCCTACGAGCAGTACTTC.

This clone was recorded only once. The chain links TRBV9 to TRBJ2-7, with TRBD1 matching over 8 bases. CDR1 is SGDLS and CDR2 is YYNGEE in the germline V gene. This CDR3 contains 13 residues. The trim removed 3 bases at V and 10 bases at J, leaving 9 bases unmatched. This chain's CDR3 is CASSAEGQGQQYF. Here the CDR3 DNA reads TGTGCCAGCAGCGCAGAAGGACAGGGCCAACAGTACTTC.

CDR3 region: CASRETGQEYGYTF. CDR3 sequence (DNA): TGTGCCAGCAGGGAAACAGGCCAAGAGTATGGCTACACCTTC. The chain recombines TRBV2 with TRBJ1-2; TRBD1 might be the D (5 bases). V lost 6 bases and J 5 bases, leaving 16 bases between the germline ends. The CDR3 loop spans 14 amino acids. In germline, CDR1 is SNHLY, CDR2 FYNNEI.

This clone appeared many times. The chain combines TRBV10-3 with TRBJ2-5; 14 bases line up with TRBD2. This CDR3 contains 17 residues. J lost 2 bases, V lost 6 bases, and 8 bases had no gene match. The germline CDR1 and CDR2 sequences are ENHRY and SYGVKD. The CDR3 region is CAISKTSGRAGQETQYF. In DNA, the CDR3 is TGTGCCATCAGCAAGACTAGCGGGAGGGCCGGTCAAGAGACCCAGTACTTC.

The CDR3 region has the DNA TGTGCCAGCAGCGGTGGCTACGAGCAGTACTTC. The encoded protein is CASSGGYEQYF. The J gene is TRBJ2-7, the V gene TRBV28; D call uncertain. Trimming took off 6 bases at V and 3 bases at J, with 6 bases between the two ends. In germline, CDR1 is MDHEN, CDR2 SYDVKM. The CDR3 extends over 11 amino acids.

The V gene is TRBV3-1 (or the pseudogene TRBV3-2), the J gene TRBJ1-2; D gene uncertain. Germline V gene data show CDR1 as LGHDT and CDR2 as YNNKEL (reference sequence). There are 15 residues in the CDR3. Trimming pared 4 bases from V and 3 bases from J, leaving 15 bases between. Here the CDR3 reads CASSPLSQVDYGYTF. CDR3 in DNA: TGTGCCAGCAGCCCCCTCTCCCAGGTGGACTATGGCTACACCTTC.

The chain uses TRBV7-2 and TRBJ1-3, with 9 bases identical to TRBD1. CDR1 and CDR2 (germline): SGHTA, FQGNSA. Trimming cost V 5 bases and J 3 bases; bases outside gene matches: 8. The CDR3 has 16 amino acids. The CDR3 here is CASSGPGTGIGNTIYF. CDR3 coding DNA: TGTGCCAGCAGCGGTCCCGGGACAGGGATTGGAAACACCATATATTTT.

The chain's CDR3 is CASSQDSPRGSNQPQHF. The CDR3 nucleotides read TGTGCCAGCAGCCAAGATTCCCCCCGCGGGAGCAATCAGCCCCAGCATTTT. The chain joins TRBV4-2 to TRBJ1-5, with D unclear. CDR1 and CDR2 from the germline V gene are LGHNA and YNFKEQ. The CDR3 covers 17 residues. Trimming cost V 0 bases and J 1 base, with 13 bases left between them.

The chain combines TRBV7-8 with TRBJ2-2; 10 nucleotides agree with TRBD2. CDR1 is SGHVS and CDR2 is FQNEAQ in the germline V gene. V trimming: 5 bases; J trimming: 0 bases; junction bases outside the gene matches: 6. The CDR3 consists of 17 residues. CDR3 nucleotides: TGTGCCAGCAGCCTAAAACTAGCGGGGACGAACACCGGGGAGCTGTTTTTT. Translated: CASSLKLAGTNTGELFF.

The chain carries TRBV27 and TRBJ1-4, with 8 positions matching TRBD1. The germline CDR1 and CDR2 sequences are MNHEY and SMNVEV (reference sequence). The CDR3 is 16 residues long. Trimming at V came to 6 bases and at J to 5 bases, leaving 11 bases not matched to a gene. The CDR3, as DNA: TGTGCCAGCAGCCCAAACCCCGGGACAGGAAATGAAAAACTGTTTTTT. Translation: CASSPNPGTGNEKLFF.

The gene calls are TRBV19 and TRBJ1-1, with 8 nucleotides matching TRBD1. The CDR3 is made up of 15 amino acids. Per the germline V gene, CDR1 is LNHDA and CDR2 is SQIVND (reference sequence). J was trimmed by 7 bases and V by 6 bases; bases with no gene match: 13. CDR3 in DNA: TGTGCCAGTAGACCCTCCGGGACAGGAGCCTTTGAAGCTTTCTTT. It codes for CASRPSGTGAFEAFF.

The chain links TRBV29-1 to TRBJ1-2; TRBD1 matches 8 bases. CDR1 SQVTM and CDR2 ANQGSEA come from the germline V gene. V gave up 4 bases and J gave up 2 bases; unmatched junction bases: 3. The CDR3 is 13 amino acids. Here the CDR3 reads CSVVQGDNYGYTF. The CDR3, as DNA: TGCAGCGTTGTACAGGGGGACAACTATGGCTACACCTTC.

The gene calls are TRBV11-3 and TRBJ2-5; D is perhaps TRBD1 (6 bases). Germline V gene lookup returns CDR1 SGHNT and CDR2 YENEEA. The length of the CDR3 is 15 residues. V was cut by 3 bases and J by 2 bases, with 13 bases left in between. The CDR3 sequence: CASSFQTGVQETQYF. DNA of the CDR3: TGTGCCAGCAGCTTCCAGACAGGCGTACAAGAGACCCAGTACTTC. Full variable domain (outside the CDR3, taken from reference TRBV11-3 and TRBJ2-5): EAGVVQSPRYKIIEKKQPVAFWCNPISGHNTLYWYLQNLGQGPELLIRYENEEAVDDSQLPKDRFSAERLKGVDSTLKIQPAELGDSAVYLCASSFQTGVQETQYFGPGTRLLVL.

J is TRBJ1-3 and V is TRBV21-1. TRBV21-1 is an annotated pseudogene. This CDR3 has 18 amino acids. The CDR3 reads CASSNPGTTPGGGNTIYF. The CDR3 coding sequence is TGTGCCAGCAGCAACCCGGGAACTACTCCTGGAGGTGGAAACACCATATATTTT.

The rearrangement joins TRBV5-1 to TRBJ1-2, with a tentative D call TRBD1 (5 bases). Trimming shortened V by 0 bases and J by 10 bases, and 16 bases separated the two germline ends. CDR1 and CDR2 (germline): SGHRS, YFSETQ. CDR3 length equals 14 residues. The DNA of the CDR3 is TGCGCCAGCAGCTTGGAAGGGCAGGGAGGGGACTACACCTTC. This translates into CASSLEGQGGDYTF.

V and J are TRBV30 and TRBJ1-5; TRBD1 matches 7 bases. The CDR3 runs 13 residues. The J segment lost 4 bases and the V segment lost 1 base, leaving 1 base of the junction unmatched. Germline CDR1 is GTSNPN and CDR2 is SVGIG (reference sequence). As DNA, the CDR3 is TGTGCCTGGAGTGACAGGGGAAATCAGCCCCAGCATTTT. Translating gives CAWSDRGNQPQHF.

The chain joins TRBV6-5 to TRBJ2-5; 9 bases map to TRBD2. J gave up 3 bases and V 8 bases, and 7 bases lay outside the gene matches. The CDR3 has 14 amino acids. The germline CDR1 and CDR2 sequences are MNHEY and SVGAGI. The CDR3 DNA reads TGTGCCAGCTTTAGGGCGGGGGGGGAAGAGACCCAGTACTTC. It is translated as CASFRAGGEETQYF.

This clone was observed a handful of times. The chain recombines TRBV5-1 with TRBJ2-7, with 8 nucleotides matching TRBD1. The CDR3 consists of 15 residues. V was pared by 2 bases and J by 2 bases, with 6 bases of the junction left unmatched. Germline loops: CDR1 SGHRS, CDR2 YFSETQ. CDR3 bases: TGCGCCAGCAGCTTAGGGACAGGTCGCCCCTACGAGCAGTACGTC. Translation gives CASSLGTGRPYEQYV.